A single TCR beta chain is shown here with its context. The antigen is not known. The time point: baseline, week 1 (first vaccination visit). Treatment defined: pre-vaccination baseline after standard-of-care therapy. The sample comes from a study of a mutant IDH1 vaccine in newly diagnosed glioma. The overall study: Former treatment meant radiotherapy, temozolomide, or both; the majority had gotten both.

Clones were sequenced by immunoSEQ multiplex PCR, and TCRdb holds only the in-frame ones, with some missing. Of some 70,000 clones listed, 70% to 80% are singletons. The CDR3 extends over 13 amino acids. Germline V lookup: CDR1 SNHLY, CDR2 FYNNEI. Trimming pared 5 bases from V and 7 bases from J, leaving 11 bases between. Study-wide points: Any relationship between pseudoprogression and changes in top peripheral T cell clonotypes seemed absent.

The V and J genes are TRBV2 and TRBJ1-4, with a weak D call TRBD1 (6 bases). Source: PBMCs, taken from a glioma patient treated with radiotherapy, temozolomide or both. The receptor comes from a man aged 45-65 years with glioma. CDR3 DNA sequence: TGTGCCAGCAGTTTGGGGGGCCGTGAAAAACTGTTTTTT. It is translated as CASSLGGREKLFF.